A selection of T cell receptor beta chains follows, all from one sample in a study of T cell changes during pregnancy in multiple sclerosis. Assay: immunoSEQ multiplex PCR; the TCRdb copy retains only in-frame clones and omits some. The table lists 95,000 to 110,000 clones, 92% of them singletons, with about 0.9% in the top ten. The sequences come from peripheral blood, collected after pregnancy. These receptors came from a female donor with multiple sclerosis, enrolled in a pregnancy study. Each CDR3 is given with its conserved first and last residue. A D gene is named only where the DNA matches it firmly. The size field is filled for only some rows; it gives once, few, many or a size class.

TRBD1	TRBV14	TRBJ1-1	NA	CASSPYRGYNTEAFF	TGTGCCAGCAGCCCATACAGGGGATACAACACTGAAGCTTTCTTT
NA	TRBV2	TRBJ1-4	NA	CASSEEGGLFF	TGTGCCAGCAGTGAGGAGGGTGGGCTGTTTTTT
NA	TRBV18	TRBJ2-7	NA	CASSPPDGADLYF	TGTGCCAGCTCACCTCCCGATGGAGCTGACTTGTACTTC
TRBD2	TRBV18	TRBJ2-2	once	CASSPGTSGANTGELFF	TGTGCCAGCTCACCGGGGACTAGCGGGGCGAACACCGGGGAGCTGTTTTTT
NA	TRBV29-1	TRBJ1-1	NA	CSVEGGTGSFNTEAFF	TGCAGCGTTGAAGGAGGAACAGGTTCTTTTAACACTGAAGCTTTCTTT
TRBD1	TRBV29-1	TRBJ1-1	NA	CSVGQGLNTEAFF	TGCAGCGTTGGACAGGGCTTAAACACTGAAGCTTTCTTT
NA	TRBV30	TRBJ1-1	NA	CAWSVQLNTEAFF	TGTGCCTGGAGTGTACAATTGAACACTGAAGCTTTCTTT
TRBD2	TRBV2	TRBJ2-5	NA	CASSLSSGSLSTETQYF	TGTGCCAGCAGCCTTTCTAGCGGGAGTTTGTCTACGGAGACCCAGTACTTC
TRBD1	TRBV28	TRBJ1-3	NA	CASSSGQRLGTGNTIYF	TGTGCCAGCAGTTCGGGACAGCGCCTTGGGACTGGAAACACCATATATTTT
NA	TRBV10-3	TRBJ1-1	once	CAIKARMDSLNTEAFF	TGTGCCATCAAGGCGAGAATGGACAGCCTGAACACTGAAGCTTTCTTT
NA	TRBV7-6	TRBJ1-6	NA	CASSLGTGSRGGSPLHF	TGTGCCAGCAGCTTAGGCACCGGCAGCCGGGGGGGATCACCCCTCCACTTT
TRBD1	TRBV5-8	TRBJ1-5	NA	CASSYPRGTGNQPQHF	TGTGCCAGCAGTTATCCGCGCGGGACAGGGAATCAGCCCCAGCATTTT
NA	TRBV27	TRBJ2-2	once	CASSLVGVIIGELFF	TGTGCCAGCAGTTTGGTGGGAGTAATTATCGGGGAGCTGTTTTTT
TRBD2	TRBV27	TRBJ2-3	NA	CASSLSVGLAEHTDTQYF	TGTGCCAGCAGTTTATCGGTGGGACTAGCGGAACACACAGATACGCAGTATTTT
TRBD2	TRBV9	TRBJ2-3	NA	CASSAQVAGSTSTDTQYF	TGTGCCAGCAGCGCCCAGGTAGCGGGAAGCACTAGCACAGATACGCAGTATTTT
TRBD2	TRBV7-3	TRBJ2-5	NA	CASSLFPTSGSGVVAQYF	TGTGCCAGCAGCCTATTCCCGACTAGCGGGAGCGGCGTAGTGGCCCAGTACTTC
TRBD1	TRBV7-8	TRBJ1-1	NA	CASSLGGTGERNTEAFF	TGTGCCAGCAGCTTAGGGGGGACAGGGGAGCGGAACACTGAAGCTTTCTTT
NA	TRBV18	TRBJ2-6	NA	CASSPDSGGANVLTF	TGTGCCAGCTCACCCGACTCGGGAGGGGCCAACGTCCTGACTTTC
NA	TRBV9	TRBJ1-1	NA	CASSVGLGRGAFF	TGTGCCAGCAGCGTAGGCCTAGGTAGGGGAGCTTTCTTT
TRBD2	TRBV19	TRBJ2-7	NA	CASSAGTSGPHEQYF	TGTGCCAGTAGTGCCGGGACTAGCGGGCCGCACGAGCAGTACTTC
NA	TRBV18	TRBJ2-5	NA	CASSPGRGQETQYF	TGTGCCAGCTCACCAGGGCGGGGCCAAGAGACCCAGTACTTC
NA	TRBV2	TRBJ1-2	NA	CASSELRESNYGYTF	TGTGCCAGCAGTGAGTTGAGGGAGTCTAACTATGGCTACACCTTC
TRBD1	TRBV19	TRBJ2-1	NA	CASSRDRGHNEQFF	TGTGCCAGTAGTAGGGACAGGGGCCACAATGAGCAGTTCTTC
NA	TRBV30	TRBJ1-1	NA	CAWSRGGREAFF	TGTGCCTGGAGTCGCGGGGGCAGGGAAGCTTTCTTT
TRBD2	TRBV5-1	TRBJ2-1	NA	CASSPGTSRNNEQFF	TGCGCCAGCAGCCCCGGGACTAGCCGCAACAATGAGCAGTTCTTC
TRBD1	TRBV2	TRBJ1-5	NA	CASSEGGTGHQPQHF	TGTGCCAGCAGCGAGGGGGGGACAGGGCATCAGCCCCAGCATTTT
NA	TRBV7-9	TRBJ2-7	NA	CASSLAEREQYF	TGTGCCAGCAGCTTAGCGGAGAGAGAGCAGTACTTC
TRBD1	TRBV15	TRBJ2-1	NA	CATSRDAGQGWNEQFF	TGTGCCACCAGCAGAGATGCGGGACAGGGTTGGAATGAGCAGTTCTTC
TRBD1	TRBV27	TRBJ1-3	NA	CASSSGGLDGNTIYF	TGTGCCAGCAGTTCAGGGGGACTAGATGGAAACACCATATATTTT
TRBD1	TRBV4-2	TRBJ1-2	NA	CASSPKDRGDYGYTF	TGTGCCAGCAGCCCGAAAGACAGGGGTGACTATGGCTACACCTTC